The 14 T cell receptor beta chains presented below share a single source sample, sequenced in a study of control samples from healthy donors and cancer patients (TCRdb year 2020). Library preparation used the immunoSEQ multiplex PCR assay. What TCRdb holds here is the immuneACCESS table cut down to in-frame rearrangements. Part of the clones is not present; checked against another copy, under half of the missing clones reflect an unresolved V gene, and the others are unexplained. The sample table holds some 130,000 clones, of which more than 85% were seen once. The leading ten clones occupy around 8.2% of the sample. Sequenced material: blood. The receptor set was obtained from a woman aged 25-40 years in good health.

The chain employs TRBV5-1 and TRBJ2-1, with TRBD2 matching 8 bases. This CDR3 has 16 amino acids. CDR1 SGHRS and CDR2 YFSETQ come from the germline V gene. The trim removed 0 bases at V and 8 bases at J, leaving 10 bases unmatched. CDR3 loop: CASSLGSRTSLHEQFF. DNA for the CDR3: TGCGCCAGCAGCTTGGGGTCCCGGACTAGCCTTCATGAGCAGTTCTTC. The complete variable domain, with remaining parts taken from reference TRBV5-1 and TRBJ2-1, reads KAGVTQTPRYLIKTRGQQVTLSCSPISGHRSVSWYQQTPGQGLQFLFEYFSETQRNKGNFPGRFSGRQFSNSRSEMNVSTLELGDSALYLCASSLGSRTSLHEQFFGPGTRLTVL.

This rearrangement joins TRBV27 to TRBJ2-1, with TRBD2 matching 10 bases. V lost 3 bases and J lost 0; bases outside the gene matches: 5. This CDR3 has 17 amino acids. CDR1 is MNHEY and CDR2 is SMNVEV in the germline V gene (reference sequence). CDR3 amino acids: CASSFFRTSGSYNEQFF. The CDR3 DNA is TGTGCCAGCAGTTTCTTTCGGACTAGCGGCTCCTACAATGAGCAGTTCTTC.

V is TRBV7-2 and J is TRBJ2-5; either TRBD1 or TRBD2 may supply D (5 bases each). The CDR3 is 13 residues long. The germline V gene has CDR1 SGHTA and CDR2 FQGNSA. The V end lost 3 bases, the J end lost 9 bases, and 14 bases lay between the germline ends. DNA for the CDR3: TGTGCCAGCAGCTTGGGACCCCTAATGGCCCAGTACTTC. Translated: CASSLGPLMAQYF.

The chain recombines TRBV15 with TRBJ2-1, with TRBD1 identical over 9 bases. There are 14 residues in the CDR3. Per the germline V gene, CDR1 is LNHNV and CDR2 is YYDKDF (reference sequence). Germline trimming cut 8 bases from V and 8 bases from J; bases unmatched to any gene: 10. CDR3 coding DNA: TGTGCCACCCACCGGGACAGGGTTGAGGATGAGCAGTTCTTC. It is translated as CATHRDRVEDEQFF. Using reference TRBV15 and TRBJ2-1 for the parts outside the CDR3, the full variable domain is DAMVIQNPRYQVTQFGKPVTLSCSQTLNHNVMYWYQQKSSQAPKLLFHYYDKDFNNEADTPDNFQSRRPNTSFCFLDIRSPGLGDTAMYLCATHRDRVEDEQFFGPGTRLTVL.

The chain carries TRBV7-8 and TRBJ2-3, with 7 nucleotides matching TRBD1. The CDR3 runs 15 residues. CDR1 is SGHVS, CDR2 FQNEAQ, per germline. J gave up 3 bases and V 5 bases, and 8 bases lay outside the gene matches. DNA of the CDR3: TGTGCCAGCAGCAAACACAGGGGAACAACAGATACGCAGTATTTT. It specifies CASSKHRGTTDTQYF. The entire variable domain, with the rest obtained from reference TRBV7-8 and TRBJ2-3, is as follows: GAGVSQSPRYKVAKRGQDVALRCDPISGHVSLFWYQQALGQGPEFLTYFQNEAQLDKSGLPSDRFFAERPEGSVSTLKIQRTQQEDSAVYLCASSKHRGTTDTQYFGPGTRLTVL.

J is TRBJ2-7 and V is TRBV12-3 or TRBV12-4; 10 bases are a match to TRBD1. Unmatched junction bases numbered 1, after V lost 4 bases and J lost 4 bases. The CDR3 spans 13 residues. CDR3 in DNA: TGTGCCAGCAGTTGGGGACAGGGGTACGAGCAGTACTTC. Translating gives CASSWGQGYEQYF.

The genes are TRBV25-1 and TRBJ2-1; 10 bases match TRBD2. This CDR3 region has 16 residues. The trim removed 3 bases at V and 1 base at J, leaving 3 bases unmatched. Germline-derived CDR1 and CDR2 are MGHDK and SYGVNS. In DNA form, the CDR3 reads TGTGCCAGCAGTGATGATAGCGGGAGGTCCTACAATGAGCAGTTCTTC. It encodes CASSDDSGRSYNEQFF.

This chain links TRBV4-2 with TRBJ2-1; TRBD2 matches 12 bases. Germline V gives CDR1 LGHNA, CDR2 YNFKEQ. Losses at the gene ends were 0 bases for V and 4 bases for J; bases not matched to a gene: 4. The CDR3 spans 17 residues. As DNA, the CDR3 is TGTGCCAGCAGCCAAGATCTGACTAGCGGGGGTTACAATGAGCAGTTCTTC. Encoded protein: CASSQDLTSGGYNEQFF.

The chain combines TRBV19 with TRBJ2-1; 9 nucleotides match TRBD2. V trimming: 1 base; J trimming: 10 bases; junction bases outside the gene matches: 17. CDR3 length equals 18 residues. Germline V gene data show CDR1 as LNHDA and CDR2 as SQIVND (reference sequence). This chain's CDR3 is CASSIASLVAGARREQFF. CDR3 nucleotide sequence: TGTGCCAGTAGTATAGCCTCCCTGGTAGCGGGAGCGAGACGGGAGCAGTTCTTC.

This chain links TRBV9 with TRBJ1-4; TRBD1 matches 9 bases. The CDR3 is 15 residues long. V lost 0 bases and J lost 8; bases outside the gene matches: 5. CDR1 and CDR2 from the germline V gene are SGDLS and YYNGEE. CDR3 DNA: TGTGCCAGCAGCGTAGGGACAGGGGAAGTCGAAAAACTGTTTTTT. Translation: CASSVGTGEVEKLFF.

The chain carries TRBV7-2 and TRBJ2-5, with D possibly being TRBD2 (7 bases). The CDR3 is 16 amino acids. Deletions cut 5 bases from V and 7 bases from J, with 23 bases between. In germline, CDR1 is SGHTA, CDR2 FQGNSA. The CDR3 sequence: CASSIGFGGGIGTQYF. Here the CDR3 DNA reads TGTGCCAGCAGCATAGGGTTCGGCGGGGGCATAGGGACCCAGTACTTC.

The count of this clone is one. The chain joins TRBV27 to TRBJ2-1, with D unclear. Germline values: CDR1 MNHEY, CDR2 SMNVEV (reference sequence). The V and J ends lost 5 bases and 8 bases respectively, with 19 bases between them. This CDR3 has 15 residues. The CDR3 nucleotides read TGTGCCAGCAGTCCTCGGGTTTCCGGATGGGATGAGCAGTTCTTC. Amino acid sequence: CASSPRVSGWDEQFF.

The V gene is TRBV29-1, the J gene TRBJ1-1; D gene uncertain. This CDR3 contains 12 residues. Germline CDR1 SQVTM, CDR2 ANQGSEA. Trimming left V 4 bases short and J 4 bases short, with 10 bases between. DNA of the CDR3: TGCAGCGTTGGGGTAGGGAGCACTGAAGCTTTCTTT. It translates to CSVGVGSTEAFF.

CDR3: CASSSRGGRAYNEQFF. Written as DNA, the CDR3 is TGTGCCAGTAGCTCGAGGGGCGGGAGGGCCTACAATGAGCAGTTCTTC. V is TRBV19 and J is TRBJ2-1; 9 bases line up with TRBD2. Germline CDR1 is LNHDA and CDR2 is SQIVND (reference sequence). After removal of 6 bases from V and 2 bases from J, the junction contained 8 bases not matched to a gene. The CDR3 extends over 16 amino acids.